The 12 T cell receptor beta chains below all came from one sample that was sequenced in a study of shared clonotypes between healthy human individuals. The data were produced by immunoSEQ multiplex PCR, yet TCRdb's version contains in-frame clones alone and is incomplete. The sample has over 1.4 million clones; 95% to 97% are singletons. Input material: naive CD4+ T cells sorted from blood. As to subset: CD45RA+ positively selected. These TCRs come from a young man in good health.

The chain is built from TRBV27 and TRBJ2-7; D not resolved. The CDR3 consists of 14 residues. Trimming took off 3 bases at V and 1 base at J, with 10 bases between the two ends. Germline loops: CDR1 MNHEY, CDR2 SMNVEV (reference sequence). In nucleotides, the CDR3 is TGTGCCAGCAGTTTGGCGGACGGTTCCTACGAGCAGTACTTC. It encodes CASSLADGSYEQYF.

The gene calls are TRBV29-1 and TRBJ1-1; D gene unclear. The length of the CDR3 is 13 residues. Germline V gives CDR1 SQVTM, CDR2 ANQGSEA. Trimming took off 5 bases at V and 1 base at J, with 11 bases between the two ends. For the CDR3, the DNA is TGCAGCGTTAGTGGCGGACCGAACACTGAAGCTTTCTTT. Protein sequence: CSVSGGPNTEAFF.

The chain links TRBV7-2 to TRBJ2-7, with D unresolved. The V end lost 2 bases, the J end lost 2 bases, and 13 bases lay between the germline ends. Germline values: CDR1 SGHTA, CDR2 FQGNSA. CDR3 size: 15 residues. As DNA, the CDR3 is TGTGCCAGCAGCTTATATCCAGCCGTTACCTACGAGCAGTACTTC. This encodes CASSLYPAVTYEQYF.

The chain couples TRBV19 to TRBJ1-1; no clear D gene. Germline V lookup: CDR1 LNHDA, CDR2 SQIVND (reference sequence). This CDR3 region has 14 residues. V gave up 3 bases and J gave up 0 bases, with 8 bases separating them. The DNA for the CDR3 is TGTGCCAGTAGTATTCGGGGAGTGAACACTGAAGCTTTCTTT. This gives the protein CASSIRGVNTEAFF.

This clone was observed once. The gene calls are TRBV6-5 and TRBJ2-2, with 11 bases aligning to TRBD2. The CDR3 length is 15 residues. Trimming cost V 0 bases and J 9 bases; bases outside gene matches: 3. The V gene's germline CDR1 is MNHEY and CDR2 SVGAGI. The CDR3 nucleotides read TGTGCCAGCAGTTACTCACTAGCGGGAGACCGGGAGCTGTTTTTT. It yields the protein CASSYSLAGDRELFF.

V and J are TRBV11-2 and TRBJ2-1; maybe TRBD2 (5 bases). The germline CDR1 and CDR2 sequences are SGHAT and FQNNGV. The CDR3 is made up of 15 amino acids. Between the trimmed V and J ends, which lost 2 bases and 5 bases, there was a span of 13 bases. CDR3 DNA: TGTGCCAGCAGCTTACTCGAGGCGGGTCACAATGAGCAGTTCTTC. This codes for CASSLLEAGHNEQFF.

This clone was seen a single time. The V gene is TRBV11-2, the J gene TRBJ1-2; 8 bases line up with TRBD1. After removal of 1 base from V and 3 bases from J, the junction contained 10 bases not matched to a gene. The CDR3 length is 17 residues. CDR1 is SGHAT, CDR2 FQNNGV, per germline. The CDR3 bases are TGTGCCAGCAGCTTAGCCGCCGGTGGGACAGGAGACTATGGCTACACCTTC. It codes for CASSLAAGGTGDYGYTF.

This clone was picked up one time. The chain carries TRBV9 and TRBJ1-4; a possible D gene is TRBD1 (5 bases). Trimming cost V 0 bases and J 6 bases, with 12 bases left between them. The CDR3 is made up of 15 amino acids. Germline V gene sequence: CDR1 SGDLS, CDR2 YYNGEE. The CDR3, as DNA: TGTGCCAGCAGCGTAGAGGGGCGGGAAGATGAAAAACTGTTTTTT. Translation gives CASSVEGREDEKLFF.

The chain employs TRBV11-2 and TRBJ2-1; TRBD2 aligns across 8 bases. Trimming cost V 8 bases and J 9 bases; bases outside gene matches: 12. The CDR3 covers 14 residues. Germline CDR1 is SGHAT and CDR2 is FQNNGV. The CDR3 loop is CASSPRGGGGEQFF. The DNA of the CDR3 is TGTGCCAGCTCCCCCCGGGGGGGCGGGGGTGAGCAGTTCTTC. Based on the CDR3 plus reference TRBV11-2 and TRBJ2-1, the full variable domain is EAGVAQSPRYKIIEKRQSVAFWCNPISGHATLYWYQQILGQGPKLLIQFQNNGVVDDSQLPKDRFSAERLKGVDSTLKIQPAKLEDSAVYLCASSPRGGGGEQFFGPGTRLTVL.

The V call is TRBV29-1, the J call TRBJ1-2; no reliable D call. CDR1 and CDR2 from the germline V gene are SQVTM and ANQGSEA. Trimming shortened V by 4 bases and J by 6 bases, and 12 bases separated the two germline ends. The CDR3 extends over 12 amino acids. CDR3 coding DNA: TGCAGCGTTGTCGGGCTAATTGATGGCTACACCTTC. It is translated as CSVVGLIDGYTF.

This sequence joins TRBV4-1 and TRBJ2-1; maybe TRBD2 (5 bases). The CDR3 has 15 residues. Trimming left V 2 bases short and J 3 bases short, with 11 bases between. The germline V gene encodes CDR1 MGHRA and CDR2 YSYEKL. This CDR3 is CASSQSRADYNEQFF. CDR3 coding DNA: TGCGCCAGCAGCCAATCTAGAGCGGACTACAATGAGCAGTTCTTC.

The chain combines TRBV9 with TRBJ1-5, with 9 bases that match TRBD1. The CDR3 has 16 residues. Germline V CDR1 and CDR2: SGDLS, YYNGEE. V shed 3 bases, J shed 6 bases, and the junction held 10 bases outside the gene matches. CDR3 sequence (DNA): TGTGCCAGCAGCGCCACCCCACAGGGGGCGGGTCAGCCCCAGCATTTT. It yields the protein CASSATPQGAGQPQHF.